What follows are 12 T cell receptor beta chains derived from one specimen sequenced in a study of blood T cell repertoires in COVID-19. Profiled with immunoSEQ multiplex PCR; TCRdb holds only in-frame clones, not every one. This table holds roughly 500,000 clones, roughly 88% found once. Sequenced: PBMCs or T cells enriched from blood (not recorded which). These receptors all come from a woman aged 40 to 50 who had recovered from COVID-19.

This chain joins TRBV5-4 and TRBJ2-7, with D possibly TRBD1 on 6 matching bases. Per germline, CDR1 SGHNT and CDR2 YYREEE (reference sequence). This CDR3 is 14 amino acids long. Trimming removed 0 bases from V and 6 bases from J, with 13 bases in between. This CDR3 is CASSLEQGGLEQYF. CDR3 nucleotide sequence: TGTGCCAGCAGCTTGGAACAGGGCGGGCTCGAGCAGTACTTC.

The CDR3 sequence is CASSLRTVSYNEQFF. The CDR3 region has the DNA TGTGCCAGCAGCTTGCGGACAGTTTCCTACAATGAGCAGTTCTTC. The chain is built from TRBV3-1 (or the pseudogene TRBV3-2) and TRBJ2-1; D may be TRBD1 (6 bases). CDR3 length: 15 amino acids. Germline loops: CDR1 LGHDT, CDR2 YNNKEL (reference sequence). Trimming pared 5 bases from V and 1 base from J, leaving 12 bases between.

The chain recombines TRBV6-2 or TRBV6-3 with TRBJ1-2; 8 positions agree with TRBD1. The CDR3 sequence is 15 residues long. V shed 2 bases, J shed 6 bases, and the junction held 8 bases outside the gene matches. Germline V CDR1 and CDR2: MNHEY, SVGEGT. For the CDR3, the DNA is TGTGCCAGCAGTTACGATCGGGCAGGGGGCCATGGCTACACCTTC. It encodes CASSYDRAGGHGYTF.

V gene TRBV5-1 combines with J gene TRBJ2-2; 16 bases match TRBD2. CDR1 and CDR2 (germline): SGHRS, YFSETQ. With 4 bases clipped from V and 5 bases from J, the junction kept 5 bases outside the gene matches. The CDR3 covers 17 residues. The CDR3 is CASSPGLAGGRTGELFF. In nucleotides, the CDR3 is TGCGCCAGCAGCCCGGGACTAGCGGGAGGGCGTACCGGGGAGCTGTTTTTT. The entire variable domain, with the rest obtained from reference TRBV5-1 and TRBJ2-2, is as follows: KAGVTQTPRYLIKTRGQQVTLSCSPISGHRSVSWYQQTPGQGLQFLFEYFSETQRNKGNFPGRFSGRQFSNSRSEMNVSTLELGDSALYLCASSPGLAGGRTGELFFGEGSRLTVL.

Written as DNA, the CDR3 is TGTGCCAGCAGCTTAGACAGGGCCGGCTACGAGCAGTACTTC. Translating it yields CASSLDRAGYEQYF. The rearrangement joins TRBV7-2 to TRBJ2-7, with D perhaps matching TRBD1 (6 bases). The CDR3 consists of 14 residues. V was trimmed by 1 base and J by 3 bases, leaving 10 bases between them. CDR1 and CDR2 (germline): SGHTA, FQGNSA.

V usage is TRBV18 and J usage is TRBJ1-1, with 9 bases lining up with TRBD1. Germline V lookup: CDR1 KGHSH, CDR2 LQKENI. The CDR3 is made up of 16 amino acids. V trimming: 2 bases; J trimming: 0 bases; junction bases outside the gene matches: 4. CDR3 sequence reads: CASSPVTGGLNTEAFF. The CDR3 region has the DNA TGTGCCAGCTCACCAGTCACAGGGGGCTTGAACACTGAAGCTTTCTTT.

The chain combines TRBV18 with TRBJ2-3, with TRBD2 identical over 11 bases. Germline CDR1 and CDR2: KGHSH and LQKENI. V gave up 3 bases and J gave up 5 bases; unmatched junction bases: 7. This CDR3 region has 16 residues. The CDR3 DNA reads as TGTGCCAGCTCACCTGAACTAGCGGGAGCGGGAGATACGCAGTATTTT. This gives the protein CASSPELAGAGDTQYF.

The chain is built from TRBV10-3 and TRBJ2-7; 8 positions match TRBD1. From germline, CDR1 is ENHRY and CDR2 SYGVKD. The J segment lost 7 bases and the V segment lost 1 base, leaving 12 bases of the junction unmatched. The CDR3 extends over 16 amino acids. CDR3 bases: TGTGCCATCAGTGAGTGGACAGGGCATGAGGCCTCTGAGCAGTACTTC. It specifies CAISEWTGHEASEQYF.

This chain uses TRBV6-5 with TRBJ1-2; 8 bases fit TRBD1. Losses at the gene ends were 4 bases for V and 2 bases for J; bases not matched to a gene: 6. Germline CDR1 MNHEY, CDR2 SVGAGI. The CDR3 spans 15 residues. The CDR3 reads CASSSDRASNYGYTF. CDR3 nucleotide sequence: TGTGCCAGCAGTTCGGACAGGGCGTCAAACTATGGCTACACCTTC.

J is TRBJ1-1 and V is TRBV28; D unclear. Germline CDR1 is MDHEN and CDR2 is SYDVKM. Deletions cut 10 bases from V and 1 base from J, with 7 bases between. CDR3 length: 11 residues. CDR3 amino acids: CAINRNTEAFF. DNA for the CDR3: TGTGCCATTAACAGGAACACTGAAGCTTTCTTT.

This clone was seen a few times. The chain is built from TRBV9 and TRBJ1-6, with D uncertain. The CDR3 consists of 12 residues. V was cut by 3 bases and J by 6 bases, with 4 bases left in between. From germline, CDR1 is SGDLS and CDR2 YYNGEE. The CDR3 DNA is TGTGCCAGCAGCGCCATTAATTCACCCCTCCACTTT. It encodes CASSAINSPLHF. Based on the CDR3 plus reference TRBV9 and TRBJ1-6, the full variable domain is DSGVTQTPKHLITATGQRVTLRCSPRSGDLSVYWYQQSLDQGLQFLIQYYNGEERAKGNILERFSAQQFPDLHSELNLSSLELGDSALYFCASSAINSPLHFGNGTRLTVT.

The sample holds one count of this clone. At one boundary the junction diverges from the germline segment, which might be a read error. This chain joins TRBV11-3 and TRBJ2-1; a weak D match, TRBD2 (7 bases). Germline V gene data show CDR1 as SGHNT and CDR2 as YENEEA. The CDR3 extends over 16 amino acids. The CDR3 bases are TGTGCCAGCAGCCTAGAGAGGGGGGGGTTAAAAAATGAGCAGTTCTTC. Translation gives CASSLERGGLKNEQFF.